A single sample is the source of the 24 T cell receptor beta chains below, sequenced in a study of blood T cell repertoires in COVID-19. The protocol was immunoSEQ multiplex PCR, while the TCRdb copy is restricted to in-frame clones and leaves out a portion. The data hold around 26,000 clones, with around 66% observed a single time. Sequencing input: peripheral blood. Receptors originate from a man in his 60s with active or convalescent COVID-19.

About this clone: At the DNA level, this CDR3 is encoded by other sequences in the same sample as well. J is TRBJ2-3 and V is TRBV30; D is possibly TRBD1 (5 bases). This CDR3 is 14 amino acids long. The V end was cut by 0 bases, the J end by 2 bases, with 9 bases between. Germline CDR1 and CDR2: GTSNPN and SVGIG (reference sequence). The CDR3 DNA reads as TGTGCCTGGAGTGTAGGGGTTCCCACAGATACGCAGTATTTT. Its translation is CAWSVGVPTDTQYF.

V gene TRBV4-2 combines with J gene TRBJ2-4, with 10 bases aligning to TRBD2. The CDR3 has 18 residues. With V trimmed by 0 bases and J by 6 bases, 11 bases remained unmatched. Germline V CDR1 and CDR2: LGHNA, YNFKEQ. CDR3 DNA sequence: TGTGCCAGCAGCCAAGATCCAGCGGGAGGGCTTTTGGGAAACATTCAGTACTTC. Protein: CASSQDPAGGLLGNIQYF.

This clone has just one count. The V call is TRBV30, the J call TRBJ1-1, with a weak D call TRBD1 (5 bases). The germline V gene encodes CDR1 GTSNPN and CDR2 SVGIG (reference sequence). This CDR3 comprises 12 residues. The V gene lost 4 bases and the J gene lost 4 bases, with 10 bases spanning the gap. This CDR3 is CAWIQGPTEAFF. CDR3 sequence (DNA): TGTGCCTGGATTCAGGGTCCCACTGAAGCTTTCTTT.

This chain links TRBV9 with TRBJ1-4; the D is unclear. The CDR3 is 17 residues long. Germline V gene lookup returns CDR1 SGDLS and CDR2 YYNGEE. Trimming removed 4 bases from V and 0 bases from J, with 16 bases in between. The DNA for the CDR3 is TGTGCCAGCAGCTATGGCCTAGGGAGGGCAACTAATGAAAAACTGTTTTTT. Its translation: CASSYGLGRATNEKLFF.

The rearrangement uses TRBV29-1 and TRBJ1-2, with a tentative D call TRBD1 (6 bases). The CDR3 is made up of 15 amino acids. With 3 bases removed from V and 4 bases from J, the gap between germline ends came to 18 bases. Germline lookup yields CDR1 SQVTM and CDR2 ANQGSEA. The CDR3 DNA follows: TGCAGCGTTGAGGGGCAGGGGTCTCAAGCCTATGGCTACACCTTC. Residues: CSVEGQGSQAYGYTF.

This clone rates as medium-sized. The J gene is TRBJ2-7, the V gene TRBV19, with 12 bases fitting TRBD2. Germline V lookup: CDR1 LNHDA, CDR2 SQIVND (reference sequence). This CDR3 spans 14 amino acids. J was trimmed by 4 bases and V by 3 bases; bases with no gene match: 1. CDR3 DNA sequence: TGTGCCAGTAGTATGACTAGCGGGAGTTACGAGCAGTACTTC. Translating gives CASSMTSGSYEQYF. The entire variable domain, with the rest obtained from reference TRBV19 and TRBJ2-7, is as follows: DGGITQSPKYLFRKEGQNVTLSCEQNLNHDAMYWYRQDPGQGLRLIYYSQIVNDFQKGDIAEGYSVSREKKESFPLTVTSAQKNPTAFYLCASSMTSGSYEQYFGPGTRLTVT.

This clone was counted only a few times. As DNA, the CDR3 is TGTGCCAGCAGCTCCGCAGGAGGTCCTAGCGGCTACACCTTC. It translates to CASSSAGGPSGYTF. The genes are TRBV7-9 and TRBJ1-2, with D hard to call. V lost 4 bases and J 8 bases, leaving 17 bases between the germline ends. The CDR3 is 14 amino acids. CDR1 and CDR2 (germline): SEHNR, FQNEAQ (reference sequence). Full variable domain (remainder filled in from reference TRBV7-9 and TRBJ1-2): DTGVSQNPRHKITKRGQNVTFRCDPISEHNRLYWYRQTLGQGPEFLTYFQNEAQLEKSRLLSDRFSAERPKGSFSTLEIQRTEQGDSAMYLCASSSAGGPSGYTFGSGTRLTVV.

This clone was counted between two and nine times. The rearrangement links TRBV6-1 to TRBJ1-1; the match to TRBD1 covers 9 bases. V shed 2 bases and J 6 bases; nucleotides not matched to a gene: 4. Per the germline V gene, CDR1 is MNHNS and CDR2 is SASEGT. This CDR3 is built from 14 residues. The CDR3 reads CASSERQGGAEAFF. The CDR3 bases are TGTGCCAGCAGTGAACGACAGGGGGGTGCTGAAGCTTTCTTT.

The V call is TRBV5-1, the J call TRBJ1-2, with TRBD1 matching 9 bases. CDR1 is SGHRS, CDR2 YFSETQ, per germline. This CDR3 contains 13 residues. V dropped 4 bases and J dropped 5; count of bases not matched to a gene: 3. The CDR3 sequence: CASSPGQGYGYTF. The CDR3 bases are TGCGCCAGCAGCCCTGGACAGGGGTATGGCTACACCTTC.

V and J are TRBV3-1 (or the pseudogene TRBV3-2) and TRBJ2-7, with 7 positions matching TRBD1. The trim removed 4 bases at V and 4 bases at J, leaving 10 bases unmatched. Germline loops: CDR1 LGHDT, CDR2 YNNKEL (reference sequence). This CDR3 contains 15 residues. The CDR3 DNA reads as TGTGCCAGCAGCCCCTTTTCCGGGACAGAGTACGAGCAGTACTTC. Its protein is CASSPFSGTEYEQYF.

This rearrangement joins TRBV5-1 to TRBJ2-7; 9 nucleotides match TRBD2. V lost 4 bases and J lost 5; bases outside the gene matches: 7. CDR1 and CDR2 from the germline V gene are SGHRS and YFSETQ. This CDR3 contains 14 residues. CDR3 coding DNA: TGCGCCAGCAGCCAAGGACTAGCGTATAACGAGCAGTACTTC. Its protein product is CASSQGLAYNEQYF.

This sequence joins TRBV6-4 and TRBJ2-3, with 8 positions matching TRBD2. This CDR3 has 15 residues. J lost 4 bases, V lost 4 bases, and 7 bases had no gene match. The germline V gene encodes CDR1 MRHNA and CDR2 SNTAGT. The CDR3 coding sequence is TGTGCCAGCAGTGCGACCGCGGGGGGCCCAGATACGCAGTATTTT. This translates into CASSATAGGPDTQYF.

This chain joins TRBV18 and TRBJ1-1, with D maybe TRBD1 (6 bases). Per germline, CDR1 KGHSH and CDR2 LQKENI. V gave up 3 bases and J gave up 1 base, with 9 bases separating them. The CDR3 is made up of 14 amino acids. The CDR3 reads CASSPDSKNTEAFF. In DNA form, the CDR3 reads TGTGCCAGCTCACCGGACAGTAAGAACACTGAAGCTTTCTTT.

V is TRBV19 and J is TRBJ1-2, with 8 bases identical to TRBD1. This CDR3 region has 15 residues. V was pared by 5 bases and J by 4 bases, with 9 bases of the junction left unmatched. Per germline, CDR1 LNHDA and CDR2 SQIVND (reference sequence). CDR3 in amino acids: CASSDPGGRIYGYTF. In DNA form, the CDR3 reads TGTGCCAGTAGTGATCCAGGGGGCAGAATCTATGGCTACACCTTC.

The chain links TRBV5-6 to TRBJ1-1; D may be TRBD1 (5 bases). The CDR3 runs to 14 residues. The germline V and J ends were trimmed by 2 bases and 1 base, with 9 bases remaining between them. Per germline, CDR1 SGHDT and CDR2 YYEEEE. This CDR3 reads CASSFGHPNTEAFF. CDR3 sequence (DNA): TGTGCCAGCAGCTTCGGACACCCGAACACTGAAGCTTTCTTT.

The genes are TRBV6-5 and TRBJ1-2; no clear D. The CDR3 is 14 amino acids. The V end was cut by 0 bases, the J end by 4 bases, with 9 bases between. Germline lookup yields CDR1 MNHEY and CDR2 SVGAGI. CDR3 residues: CASSYSIASYGYTF. The DNA for the CDR3 is TGTGCCAGCAGTTACTCGATCGCCAGCTATGGCTACACCTTC.

V gene TRBV30 combines with J gene TRBJ2-3; 7 bases agree with TRBD2. The V gene end was trimmed by 2 bases and the J gene end by 6 bases; junction bases not matched to a gene: 5. The CDR3 contains 13 residues. In germline, CDR1 is GTSNPN, CDR2 SVGIG (reference sequence). For the CDR3, the DNA is TGTGCCTGGAGTCGGCGGGAGTCGGATACGCAGTATTTT. It encodes CAWSRRESDTQYF.

The chain combines TRBV7-3 with TRBJ2-3; maybe TRBD2 (6 bases). In germline, CDR1 is SGHTA, CDR2 FQGTGA. The CDR3 length is 15 residues. Trimming took off 4 bases at V and 3 bases at J, with 14 bases between the two ends. Written as DNA, the CDR3 is TGTGCCAGCAGCTCGATAGAGCGGGCTACAGATACGCAGTATTTT. Translated, it gives CASSSIERATDTQYF.

This chain links TRBV12-3 or TRBV12-4 with TRBJ1-1; TRBD1 matches 8 bases. The CDR3 is made up of 13 amino acids. V was pared by 7 bases and J by 5 bases, with 6 bases of the junction left unmatched. CDR3 sequence (DNA): TGTGCCAGCATCGAAAACAGGGGGACTGAAGCTTTCTTT. Translating it yields CASIENRGTEAFF.

The chain is built from TRBV5-1 and TRBJ1-1; D is undetermined. Germline V gene lookup returns CDR1 SGHRS and CDR2 YFSETQ. The CDR3 is 13 amino acids. The V gene lost 7 bases and the J gene lost 4 bases, with 14 bases spanning the gap. As DNA, the CDR3 is TGCGCCAGCGGGGAGTATCACGGCACTGAAGCTTTCTTT. Protein product: CASGEYHGTEAFF.

This chain links TRBV13 with TRBJ1-4; D not certain. Germline CDR1 reads PRHDT; CDR2 reads FYEKMQ (reference sequence). The V end lost 4 bases, the J end lost 0 bases, and 12 bases lay between the germline ends. CDR3 length equals 16 residues. The CDR3 DNA reads as TGTGCCAGCAGCTCGAGAGTGATCACAACTAATGAAAAACTGTTTTTT. As protein: CASSSRVITTNEKLFF.

The rearrangement uses TRBV29-1 and TRBJ1-5; weak D call: TRBD1 (5 bases). This CDR3 comprises 14 residues. Germline CDR1 is SQVTM and CDR2 is ANQGSEA. V was shortened by 4 bases and J by 3 bases, with 13 bases between the two germline ends. The CDR3 coding sequence is TGCAGCGTTGGAAGTGACAGCCTCAATCAGCCCCAGCATTTT. It yields the protein CSVGSDSLNQPQHF.

This clone has only a few counts. The chain employs TRBV2 and TRBJ2-2; no definite D call. CDR3 size: 14 residues. The germline V gene has CDR1 SNHLY and CDR2 FYNNEI. Trimming shortened V by 8 bases and J by 5 bases, and 15 bases separated the two germline ends. As DNA, the CDR3 is TGTGCCAGCGTTCTTATCCCTTTTACCGGGGAGCTGTTTTTT. This encodes CASVLIPFTGELFF.

This clone was seen only a few times. The chain links TRBV6-6 to TRBJ1-2; perhaps TRBD1 as D (5 bases). This CDR3 comprises 13 residues. Germline CDR1 reads MNHNY; CDR2 reads SVGAGI (reference sequence). Trimming left V 6 bases short and J 2 bases short, with 10 bases between. CDR3 in DNA: TGTGCCAGCAGCCCGACAGAAAACTATGGCTACACCTTC. Translation: CASSPTENYGYTF.